The 22 T cell receptor beta chains below were found in one sample sequenced in a study of cytomegalovirus exposure and HLA in healthy donors. This table comes from immunoSEQ multiplex PCR, and its TCRdb copy is limited to in-frame clones, with some not included. The data show around 300,000 clones, about 90% seen once. The sequencing input was PBMCs. The receptor set was obtained from a woman aged 25 to 45 in good health and CMV-seropositive.

The CDR3 spells CASSLGQMNTEAFF. In nucleotides, the CDR3 is TGTGCCAGCAGCCTCGGACAGATGAACACTGAAGCTTTCTTT. The chain joins TRBV4-2 to TRBJ1-1, with D possibly matching TRBD1 (6 bases). Between the trimmed V and J ends, which lost 4 bases and 0 bases, there was a span of 9 bases. The CDR3 loop spans 14 amino acids. Per the germline V gene, CDR1 is LGHNA and CDR2 is YNFKEQ.

The chain links TRBV29-1 to TRBJ1-5, with D maybe TRBD1 (6 bases). Germline V gene lookup returns CDR1 SQVTM and CDR2 ANQGSEA. Trimming took off 4 bases at V and 5 bases at J, with 21 bases between the two ends. The CDR3 runs to 16 residues. This CDR3 reads CSVVPDINGGDQPQHF. DNA of the CDR3: TGCAGCGTTGTCCCAGATATCAACGGGGGCGATCAGCCCCAGCATTTT.

The chain recombines TRBV6-5 with TRBJ2-1; 7 nucleotides line up with TRBD2. Germline V gene data show CDR1 as MNHEY and CDR2 as SVGAGI. Trimming cost V 5 bases and J 6 bases; bases outside gene matches: 10. There are 15 residues in the CDR3. The CDR3 sequence: CASSQMLAEANEQFF. The CDR3 DNA is TGTGCCAGCAGTCAAATGCTAGCGGAGGCCAATGAGCAGTTCTTC.

This clone came up once. The rearrangement links TRBV11-3 to TRBJ2-5; possibly TRBD2 for D (6 bases). Trimming stripped 9 bases from V and 8 bases from J, with 19 bases between. Per germline, CDR1 SGHNT and CDR2 YENEEA. This CDR3 contains 13 residues. The CDR3 is CARWGELVGTQYF. DNA of the CDR3: TGTGCCAGATGGGGGGAGTTGGTCGGAACCCAGTACTTC.

The V and J genes are TRBV19 and TRBJ1-1; 9 bases are shared with TRBD1. Trimming removed 6 bases from V and 3 bases from J; junction bases left unmatched: 8. The CDR3 is 15 residues long. Germline V gene data show CDR1 as LNHDA and CDR2 as SQIVND (reference sequence). CDR3 coding DNA: TGTGCCAGTAGCCTGGGACAGGGTTTACACACTGAAGCTTTCTTT. It is translated as CASSLGQGLHTEAFF.

The chain carries TRBV28 and TRBJ1-2, with D unclear. Germline V gene sequence: CDR1 MDHEN, CDR2 SYDVKM. V was pared by 2 bases and J by 5 bases, with 12 bases between. This CDR3 region has 14 residues. CDR3 loop: CASSLSMRIYGYTF. The DNA of the CDR3 is TGTGCCAGCAGTTTAAGTATGCGGATTTATGGCTACACCTTC.

The chain combines TRBV29-1 with TRBJ2-3; D gene unclear. This CDR3 spans 10 amino acids. Trimming shortened V by 5 bases and J by 2 bases, and 2 bases separated the two germline ends. CDR1 is SQVTM and CDR2 is ANQGSEA in the germline V gene. In nucleotides, the CDR3 is TGCAGCGTTCTCACAGATACGCAGTATTTT. This encodes CSVLTDTQYF.

The chain carries TRBV4-3 and TRBJ2-3; 11 bases agree with TRBD2. Trimming cost V 5 bases and J 2 bases; bases outside gene matches: 6. The CDR3 spans 16 residues. Germline CDR1 reads LGHNA; CDR2 reads YSLEER. CDR3 bases: TGCGCCAGCAGCTCTGGGACTAGCGGCGCCACAGATACGCAGTATTTT. Translating it yields CASSSGTSGATDTQYF.

The V call is TRBV4-3, the J call TRBJ2-7; TRBD1 agrees at 7 bases. The CDR3 has 14 residues. The germline CDR1 and CDR2 sequences are LGHNA and YSLEER. Trimming removed 2 bases from V and 2 bases from J; junction bases left unmatched: 3. The CDR3 here is CASSQNRGTYEQYF. In DNA, the CDR3 is TGCGCCAGCAGCCAAAACAGGGGTACCTACGAGCAGTACTTC.

The rearrangement links TRBV4-2 to TRBJ1-2; D gene unclear. V dropped 4 bases and J dropped 7 bases, with 22 bases sitting between them. CDR3 length: 16 residues. CDR1 and CDR2 from the germline V gene are LGHNA and YNFKEQ. The CDR3 sequence: CASSPTPFTEPGGYTF. CDR3 coding DNA: TGTGCCAGCAGCCCCACCCCCTTTACAGAACCAGGTGGCTACACCTTC.

This clone was seen just once. In nucleotides, the CDR3 is TGTGCCAGCAGAAATTGGCGGGGGAGCACAGATACGCAGTATTTT. It translates to CASRNWRGSTDTQYF. The rearrangement uses TRBV6-1 and TRBJ2-3; 7 positions match TRBD2. V shed 6 bases, J shed 0 bases, and the junction held 6 bases outside the gene matches. Germline V lookup: CDR1 MNHNS, CDR2 SASEGT. The CDR3 runs to 15 residues.

The rearrangement uses TRBV5-6 and TRBJ1-5, with 8 bases aligning to TRBD1. CDR1 is SGHDT and CDR2 is YYEEEE in the germline V gene. The CDR3 sequence is 14 residues long. The junction had 2 bases not matched to a gene; V was cut back by 4 bases and J by 2 bases. The CDR3 nucleotides read TGTGCCAGCAGCGTGGGACAGGGCAATCAGCCCCAGCATTTT. It translates to CASSVGQGNQPQHF.

The chain combines TRBV6-5 with TRBJ2-3, with a tentative D call TRBD2 (5 bases). The CDR3 totals 15 residues. Germline CDR1 and CDR2: MNHEY and SVGAGI. V dropped 0 bases and J dropped 5 bases, with 12 bases sitting between them. DNA for the CDR3: TGTGCCAGCAGTTACTCGGGTCTGAGCGGAGATACGCAGTATTTT. Its protein product is CASSYSGLSGDTQYF.

The chain links TRBV11-2 to TRBJ2-3, with D perhaps being TRBD1 or TRBD2 (5 bases each). This CDR3 is built from 14 residues. CDR1 is SGHAT, CDR2 FQNNGV, per germline. The V and J ends lost 2 bases and 6 bases respectively, with 12 bases between them. DNA of the CDR3: TGTGCCAGCAGCTTACGTCCAGGGAGCGATACGCAGTATTTT. It encodes CASSLRPGSDTQYF.

The V and J genes are TRBV28 and TRBJ2-7; D is undetermined. This CDR3 is built from 14 residues. The germline V and J ends were trimmed by 5 bases and 1 base, with 12 bases remaining between them. Germline loops: CDR1 MDHEN, CDR2 SYDVKM. CDR3 sequence (DNA): TGTGCCAGCAGTCCCCTGACGGCTTCCTACGAGCAGTACTTC. Amino acid sequence: CASSPLTASYEQYF.

The V gene is TRBV6-5, the J gene TRBJ2-2; D remains ambiguous. In germline, CDR1 is MNHEY, CDR2 SVGAGI. V was trimmed by 6 bases and J by 2 bases, leaving 7 bases between them. This CDR3 has 13 amino acids. CDR3 sequence reads: CASRVGNTGELFF. CDR3 nucleotide sequence: TGTGCCAGCAGAGTCGGTAACACCGGGGAGCTGTTTTTT.

This chain connects TRBV30 to TRBJ2-1, with TRBD1 matching over 7 bases. V shed 3 bases, J shed 7 bases, and the junction held 6 bases outside the gene matches. Germline CDR1 GTSNPN, CDR2 SVGIG (reference sequence). The CDR3 is 13 residues long. The CDR3 sequence: CAWSGQDWNEQFF. For the CDR3, the DNA is TGTGCCTGGAGCGGACAGGATTGGAATGAGCAGTTCTTC. The variable domain in full, with the rest retrieved from reference TRBV30 and TRBJ2-1, is SQTIHQWPATLVQPVGSPLSLECTVEGTSNPNLYWYRQAAGRGLQLLFYSVGIGQISSEVPQNLSASRPQDRQFILSSKKLLLSDSGFYLCAWSGQDWNEQFFGPGTRLTVL.

The chain employs TRBV15 and TRBJ2-3; 7 positions match TRBD2. This CDR3 is built from 19 residues. Germline lookup yields CDR1 LNHNV and CDR2 YYDKDF (reference sequence). V was clipped by 0 bases and J by 2 bases; unmatched bases: 14. The DNA of the CDR3 is TGTGCCACCAGCAGAGATCGCCCCCGGGGCGGGAGCCCCACAGATACGCAGTATTTT. Amino acid sequence: CATSRDRPRGGSPTDTQYF.

J is TRBJ2-3 and V is TRBV5-4; perhaps TRBD2 as D (5 bases). The germline V gene encodes CDR1 SGHNT and CDR2 YYREEE (reference sequence). Trimming removed 4 bases at V and 1 base at J, with 13 bases between. This CDR3 is built from 15 residues. This CDR3 reads CASSRDPGGTDTQYF. CDR3 in DNA: TGTGCCAGCAGCCGGGATCCCGGGGGCACAGATACGCAGTATTTT.

The chain couples TRBV7-9 to TRBJ2-5; 13 nucleotides align to TRBD2. The length of the CDR3 is 15 residues. The germline gives CDR1 SEHNR, CDR2 FQNEAQ (reference sequence). After removal of 6 bases from V and 2 bases from J, the junction contained 3 bases not matched to a gene. The CDR3 loop is CASRGLAGWQETQYF. Written as DNA, the CDR3 is TGTGCCAGCAGGGGACTAGCGGGATGGCAAGAGACCCAGTACTTC.

V and J are TRBV7-6 and TRBJ1-6; D possibly corresponds to TRBD1 (6 bases). The CDR3 consists of 19 residues. Germline V gene sequence: CDR1 SGHVS, CDR2 FNYEAQ. Trimming left V 2 bases short and J 0 bases short, with 17 bases between. CDR3 protein: CASSLFGGASLSYNSPLHF. The CDR3 coding sequence is TGTGCCAGCAGCTTATTCGGGGGGGCATCCCTCTCCTATAATTCACCCCTCCACTTT.

This chain connects TRBV7-6 to TRBJ2-5, with 7 bases that match TRBD1. CDR3 length: 17 amino acids. V shed 1 base, J shed 1 base, and the junction held 9 bases outside the gene matches. The germline gives CDR1 SGHVS, CDR2 FNYEAQ. The CDR3: CASSLEGPGQAQETQYF. The CDR3 DNA reads as TGTGCCAGCAGCTTAGAGGGTCCAGGACAGGCCCAAGAGACCCAGTACTTC.